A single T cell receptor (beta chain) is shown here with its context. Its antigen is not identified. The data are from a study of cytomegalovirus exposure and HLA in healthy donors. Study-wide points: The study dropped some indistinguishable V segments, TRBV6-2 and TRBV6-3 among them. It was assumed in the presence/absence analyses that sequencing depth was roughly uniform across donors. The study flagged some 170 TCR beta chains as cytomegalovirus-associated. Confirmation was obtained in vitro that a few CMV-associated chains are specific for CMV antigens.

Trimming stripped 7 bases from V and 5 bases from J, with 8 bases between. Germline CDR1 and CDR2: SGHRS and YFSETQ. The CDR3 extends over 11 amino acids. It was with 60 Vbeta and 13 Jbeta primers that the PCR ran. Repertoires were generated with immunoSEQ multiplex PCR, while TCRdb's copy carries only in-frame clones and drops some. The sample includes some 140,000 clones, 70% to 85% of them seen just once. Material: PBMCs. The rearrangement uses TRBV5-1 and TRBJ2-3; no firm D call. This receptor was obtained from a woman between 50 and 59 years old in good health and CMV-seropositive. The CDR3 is CASANGDTQYF. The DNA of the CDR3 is TGCGCCAGCGCCAACGGAGATACGCAGTATTTT. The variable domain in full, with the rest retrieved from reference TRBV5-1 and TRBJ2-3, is KAGVTQTPRYLIKTRGQQVTLSCSPISGHRSVSWYQQTPGQGLQFLFEYFSETQRNKGNFPGRFSGRQFSNSRSEMNVSTLELGDSALYLCASANGDTQYFGPGTRLTVL.